This T cell receptor (beta chain) was captured in a study of blood T cells in healthy people across ages. CDR1 is SGHTA, CDR2 FQGNSA, per germline. J gave up 3 bases and V 5 bases, and 4 bases lay outside the gene matches. This CDR3 region has 14 residues. The sample holds a few counts of this clonotype. Next came a second PCR, run for roughly 6 to 11 cycles, which used a sample-barcoded 5' primer along with a J-beta primer mix. TCRdb used MiXCR to reprocess the 5' RACE reads, holding one entry per CDR3 protein. The table includes roughly 680,000 distinct CDR3 sequences, about half detected once. Sequences were obtained from blood. The gene calls are TRBV7-2 and TRBJ2-1; 7 bases agree with TRBD2. The sequence came from a woman in her sixties in good health. The CDR3 DNA reads as TGTGCCAGCAGCCCGACTAGCAACTACAATGAGCAGTTCTTC. Translation gives CASSPTSNYNEQFF.